This T cell receptor beta chain is from a study of response to subunit inactivated influenza vaccine. Study-level results: T cells newly recruited by each seasonal influenza vaccination are few, the authors suggested.

A single record per CDR3 protein comes from TCRdb applying MiXCR to the RT-PCR reads. Found here are 700,000 to 900,000 distinct CDR3 sequences, 21% of them singletons; the top ten hold 10% to 13%. In the case of this clonotype: What it binds is unknown.

V trimming: 5 bases; J trimming: 7 bases; junction bases outside the gene matches: 5. CDR1 is SEHNR, CDR2 FQNEAQ, per germline (reference sequence). The CDR3 totals 13 residues. The chain has TRBV7-9 and TRBJ2-1, with 7 bases matching TRBD1. Sequencing used PBMCs from blood, obtained more than 4 days after vaccination. The sequence was obtained from a man in his fifties who received an inactivated influenza vaccine. CDR3 nucleotide sequence: TGTGCCAGCAGCCTGACAGGGTGGAATGAGCAGTTCTTC. Its protein is CASSLTGWNEQFF.